What follows is one T cell receptor (beta chain) and its context. These data come from a study of PD-L1 blockade in urothelial cancer. The germline gives CDR1 GTSNPN, CDR2 SVGIG (reference sequence). The CDR3 runs to 15 residues. V lost 8 bases, J lost 6 bases, and 19 bases stayed unmatched. Only in-frame clones appear in the TCRdb table, and some are missing; sequencing was by immunoSEQ multiplex PCR. Among some 40,000 clones listed, just under 85% were seen once. Time point described: pretreatment peripheral blood. The V and J genes are TRBV30 and TRBJ2-7; 7 positions agree with TRBD2. This receptor was identified in a man older than 75 with urothelial cancer. Specimen: PBMCs, collected around atezolizumab (anti-PD-L1) treatment. The CDR3: CAGSRGGSIPGEQYF. CDR3 bases: TGTGCCGGATCGCGCGGGGGAAGTATTCCGGGCGAGCAGTACTTC. Filled out from reference TRBV30 and TRBJ2-7, the complete variable domain reads SQTIHQWPATLVQPVGSPLSLECTVEGTSNPNLYWYRQAAGRGLQLLFYSVGIGQISSEVPQNLSASRPQDRQFILSSKKLLLSDSGFYLCAGSRGGSIPGEQYFGPGTRLTVT.